Included here is one T cell receptor (beta chain) sequence, with context. Its specificity is unknown. Given a much more abundant clone one base away, this may be a read error. These data are taken from a study of T cells in Graves' hyperthyroidism and ophthalmopathy. Study-wide results and limits: A model using 13 V-J features told ophthalmopathy apart from stable hyperthyroidism.

Amplification of TCR beta CDR3 regions used RNA as the template. Researchers ran a first-round RT-PCR on the TCR CDR3 using the HTBI primer set. MiXCR, run by TCRdb on the multiplex PCR reads, gives a single entry per CDR3 protein. The repertoire has 300,000 to 400,000 distinct CDR3 sequences, around a sixth of them found once; the top ten carry around 47%. V gave up 4 bases and J gave up 1 base, with 7 bases separating them. This CDR3 has 13 amino acids. Germline V lookup: CDR1 MNHNS, CDR2 SASEGT. The TCR sequence derives from a woman between 50 and 59 years old with Graves' hyperthyroidism. The rearrangement joins TRBV6-1 to TRBJ1-1; D remains unclear. The sequencing input was blood. CDR3 loop: CASSVARNTEAFF. CDR3 bases: TGTGCCAGCAGTGTAGCTAGGAACACTGAAGCTTTCTTT.